A single sample is the source of the 24 T cell receptor beta chains below, sequenced in a study of early T cells in non-severe SARS-CoV-2 infection. TCRdb itself ran the 5' RACE reads through MiXCR, one entry per CDR3 protein. In the table there are roughly 40,000 distinct CDR3 sequences, about 6% of which are singletons. Sequences were derived from whole blood, sampled at baseline. The source of these receptors is an adult who was a healthcare worker with PCR-confirmed SARS-CoV-2 infection or an uninfected control (not recorded which).

This clonotype was seen at least ten times. This sequence joins TRBV30 and TRBJ1-1, with D unclear. Germline loops: CDR1 GTSNPN, CDR2 SVGIG (reference sequence). With 3 bases removed from V and 0 bases from J, the gap between germline ends came to 8 bases. This CDR3 has 13 amino acids. The CDR3 here is CAWRNYMNTEAFF. DNA of the CDR3: TGTGCCTGGAGGAATTACATGAACACTGAAGCTTTCTTT.

The sample holds a few counts of this clonotype. The J gene is TRBJ1-6, the V gene TRBV25-1; TRBD1 aligns across 7 bases. Germline CDR1 and CDR2: MGHDK and SYGVNS. The CDR3 totals 15 residues. Trimming at V came to 4 bases and at J to 7 bases, leaving 7 bases not matched to a gene. The CDR3 sequence is CASSGVTGRNSPLHF. The CDR3 DNA sequence: TGTGCCAGCAGTGGAGTGACAGGGCGCAATTCACCCCTCCACTTT.

At least ten counts were recorded for this clonotype. The rearrangement links TRBV18 to TRBJ2-7; possible D gene TRBD2, 6 bases. V lost 0 bases, J lost 2 bases, and 11 bases lay in between. Germline CDR1 KGHSH, CDR2 LQKENI. The CDR3 extends over 15 amino acids. CDR3 nucleotides: TGTGCCAGCTCACCACCGTTCGCGGGAACCTACGAGCAGTACTTC. Protein: CASSPPFAGTYEQYF.

This chain links TRBV2 with TRBJ2-7, with D unclear. Trimming pared 0 bases from V and 6 bases from J, leaving 12 bases between. Germline CDR1 SNHLY, CDR2 FYNNEI. The CDR3 runs to 14 residues. CDR3 protein: CASSEAGQFGEQYF. CDR3 coding DNA: TGTGCCAGCAGTGAAGCTGGGCAGTTTGGCGAGCAGTACTTC.

The chain has TRBV12-3 or TRBV12-4 and TRBJ2-5, with D uncertain. There are 14 residues in the CDR3. Trimming cost V 4 bases and J 5 bases, with 14 bases left between them. CDR3 in amino acids: CASSSWAKRETQYF. The CDR3 DNA follows: TGTGCCAGCAGTTCGTGGGCCAAAAGGGAGACCCAGTACTTC.

This clonotype was seen at least ten times. The chain has TRBV7-8 and TRBJ1-3; 7 bases fit TRBD1. In germline, CDR1 is SGHVS, CDR2 FQNEAQ. With 1 base clipped from V and 3 bases from J, the junction kept 3 bases outside the gene matches. The CDR3 covers 15 residues. This CDR3 is CASSLVPGGGNTIYF. CDR3 in DNA: TGTGCCAGCAGCTTAGTGCCAGGGGGTGGAAACACCATATATTTT. Combining the CDR3 with reference TRBV7-8 and TRBJ1-3 gives the whole variable domain GAGVSQSPRYKVAKRGQDVALRCDPISGHVSLFWYQQALGQGPEFLTYFQNEAQLDKSGLPSDRFFAERPEGSVSTLKIQRTQQEDSAVYLCASSLVPGGGNTIYFGEGSWLTVV.

Ten or more counts support this clonotype. The chain joins TRBV7-9 to TRBJ1-4; no reliable D call. The CDR3 totals 14 residues. Germline CDR1 is SEHNR and CDR2 is FQNEAQ (reference sequence). Trimming removed 1 base from V and 4 bases from J, with 7 bases in between. CDR3 coding DNA: TGTGCCAGCAGCTTAGGGCGGATTAATGAAAAACTGTTTTTT. Amino acid sequence: CASSLGRINEKLFF.

This clonotype was counted at least ten times. The chain couples TRBV5-1 to TRBJ1-6; D ambiguous. This CDR3 is 13 amino acids long. The germline gives CDR1 SGHRS, CDR2 YFSETQ. Trimming took off 4 bases at V and 7 bases at J, with 9 bases between the two ends. CDR3 coding DNA: TGCGCCAGCAGCAGTATTGAAAATTCACCCCTCCACTTT. Translation: CASSSIENSPLHF.

This clonotype has at least ten counts. The chain recombines TRBV20-1 with TRBJ1-2, with a possible D match to TRBD1 (6 bases). V was pared by 3 bases and J by 4 bases, with 18 bases between. This CDR3 has 15 amino acids. Germline V gene sequence: CDR1 DFQATT, CDR2 SNEGSKA (reference sequence). CDR3 loop: CSARLQGDYGYGYTF. Here the CDR3 DNA reads TGCAGTGCTAGGTTACAGGGTGACTACGGCTATGGCTACACCTTC.

The genes are TRBV7-2 and TRBJ2-7, with 7 bases fitting TRBD1. The germline gives CDR1 SGHTA, CDR2 FQGNSA. The J segment lost 2 bases and the V segment lost 4 bases, leaving 8 bases of the junction unmatched. This CDR3 contains 15 residues. CDR3 DNA sequence: TGTGCCAGCAGCTCATCCGGGACAGTAACCTACGAGCAGTACTTC. The encoded protein is CASSSSGTVTYEQYF.

This clonotype was found many times. One end of the junction fails to match germline, which may point to a read error. V gene TRBV4-1 combines with J gene TRBJ1-6; D gene ambiguous. Germline V gives CDR1 MGHRA, CDR2 YSYEKL. This CDR3 has 14 amino acids. The CDR3: CASSHTLGNSPLHF. The DNA for the CDR3 is TGTGCCAGCAGCCACACCTTGGGCAATTCACCCCTCCACTTT.

This clonotype came up many times. The chain has TRBV20-1 and TRBJ2-3, with 12 bases that match TRBD2. The V gene's germline CDR1 is DFQATT and CDR2 SNEGSKA (reference sequence). The V gene end was trimmed by 5 bases and the J gene end by 6 bases; junction bases not matched to a gene: 3. The CDR3 extends over 13 amino acids. CDR3 in amino acids: CSAPTSGGDTQYF. Written as DNA, the CDR3 is TGCAGTGCTCCCACTAGCGGGGGGGATACGCAGTATTTT.

In its sample, this clonotype was seen a few times. The chain joins TRBV5-5 to TRBJ1-1, with 10 positions matching TRBD1. After removal of 3 bases from V and 1 base from J, the junction contained 6 bases not matched to a gene. CDR3 size: 16 residues. Germline-derived CDR1 and CDR2 are SGHKS and YYEKEE (reference sequence). CDR3 loop: CASSYRTGGQNTEAFF. DNA of the CDR3: TGTGCCAGCAGCTATCGGACAGGGGGGCAGAACACTGAAGCTTTCTTT. Complete variable domain (other parts from reference TRBV5-5 and TRBJ1-1): DAGVTQSPTHLIKTRGQQVTLRCSPISGHKSVSWYQQVLGQGPQFIFQYYEKEERGRGNFPDRFSARQFPNYSSELNVNALLLGDSALYLCASSYRTGGQNTEAFFGQGTRLTVV.

This clonotype was recorded many times. The chain employs TRBV28 and TRBJ2-1, with 9 bases identical to TRBD2. The germline V gene encodes CDR1 MDHEN and CDR2 SYDVKM. The V segment lost 5 bases and the J segment 0 bases; nucleotides outside the gene matches: 8. The CDR3 loop spans 17 amino acids. CDR3 DNA: TGTGCCAGCAGTGAAGTAGCGGGGGTCAGCTCCTACAATGAGCAGTTCTTC. Translating gives CASSEVAGVSSYNEQFF.

V usage is TRBV2 and J usage is TRBJ2-1; TRBD1 is a possible D gene (6 bases). Germline V gene data show CDR1 as SNHLY and CDR2 as FYNNEI. Trimming took off 10 bases at V and 7 bases at J, with 11 bases between the two ends. The CDR3 loop spans 11 amino acids. For the CDR3, the DNA is TGTGCCACCCAGGGGTGGAATGAGCAGTTCTTC. Translated, it gives CATQGWNEQFF.

There are a few counts of this clonotype. The V gene is TRBV3-1, the J gene TRBJ2-3; 13 bases align to TRBD2. Germline V gene lookup returns CDR1 LGHDT and CDR2 YNNKEL (reference sequence). Unmatched junction bases numbered 6, after V lost 4 bases and J lost 2 bases. The CDR3 loop spans 17 amino acids. CDR3 sequence: CASSLLGLAGNTDTQYF. CDR3 nucleotides: TGTGCCAGCAGCCTCCTGGGACTAGCGGGGAACACAGATACGCAGTATTTT.

The table lists this clonotype with many counts. V gene TRBV6-4 combines with J gene TRBJ1-3; unclear D gene. Germline V CDR1 and CDR2: MRHNA, SNTAGT. V dropped 0 bases and J dropped 0 bases, with 9 bases sitting between them. The CDR3 has 16 residues. The CDR3 sequence: CASSDSKWDSGNTIYF. In DNA, the CDR3 is TGTGCCAGCAGTGACTCGAAGTGGGACTCTGGAAACACCATATATTTT.

This clonotype was recorded many times. This sequence joins TRBV28 and TRBJ1-3; the D is unclear. Per the germline V gene, CDR1 is MDHEN and CDR2 is SYDVKM. V gave up 6 bases and J gave up 4 bases, with 7 bases separating them. The CDR3 extends over 12 amino acids. This chain's CDR3 is CASRQRGNTIYF. CDR3 DNA sequence: TGTGCCAGCAGGCAGAGAGGAAACACCATATATTTT.

There are many counts of this clonotype. The CDR3 nucleotides are TGTGCCAGCAGCCACGAGACAATCGAAAAACTGTTTTTT. Its translation is CASSHETIEKLFF. The chain is built from TRBV14 and TRBJ1-4; D gene uncertain. The CDR3 has 13 amino acids. Trimming left V 3 bases short and J 8 bases short, with 10 bases between. The V gene's germline CDR1 is SGHDN and CDR2 FVKESK.

This clonotype occurred many times. This chain links TRBV7-3 with TRBJ2-5; 9 bases fit TRBD2. V gave up 1 base and J gave up 5 bases; unmatched junction bases: 5. This CDR3 contains 15 residues. Looked up from germline, CDR1 is SGHTA and CDR2 is FQGTGA. CDR3 coding DNA: TGTGCCAGCAGCTTAATGGGAGGACTAGCGGAGACCCAGTACTTC. Protein sequence: CASSLMGGLAETQYF.

V usage is TRBV6-5 and J usage is TRBJ1-1, with 10 bases that match TRBD1. Germline trimming cut 5 bases from V and 9 bases from J; bases unmatched to any gene: 9. The CDR3 has 14 residues. Germline values: CDR1 MNHEY, CDR2 SVGAGI. This chain's CDR3 is CASSPGQGMAKAFF. CDR3 in DNA: TGTGCCAGCAGTCCGGGACAGGGGATGGCTAAAGCTTTCTTT.

A few counts support this clonotype. V is TRBV11-2 and J is TRBJ2-3, with TRBD2 identical over 8 bases. The V segment lost 0 bases and the J segment 6 bases; nucleotides outside the gene matches: 8. CDR1 and CDR2 from the germline V gene are SGHAT and FQNNGV. This CDR3 contains 16 residues. For the CDR3, the DNA is TGTGCCAGCAGCTTAGAGGCCGGGGGGGCCGTTGATACGCAGTATTTT. Amino acid sequence: CASSLEAGGAVDTQYF.

This clonotype was counted at least ten times. The rearrangement uses TRBV4-3 and TRBJ2-3, with D perhaps matching TRBD1 or TRBD2 (5 bases each). Germline values: CDR1 LGHNA, CDR2 YSLEER. The CDR3 has 15 amino acids. Trimming removed 0 bases from V and 2 bases from J, with 9 bases in between. The CDR3 bases are TGCGCCAGCAGCCAAGAGGGACGCGTCACAGATACGCAGTATTTT. Translated, it gives CASSQEGRVTDTQYF.

V and J are TRBV2 and TRBJ2-3; tentatively, D is TRBD1 or TRBD2 (5 bases each). This CDR3 has 13 amino acids. V gave up 6 bases and J gave up 2 bases, with 9 bases separating them. Germline lookup yields CDR1 SNHLY and CDR2 FYNNEI. The CDR3 nucleotides are TGTGCCAGCAGGGGGGTTCTCACAGATACGCAGTATTTT. Translated: CASRGVLTDTQYF.